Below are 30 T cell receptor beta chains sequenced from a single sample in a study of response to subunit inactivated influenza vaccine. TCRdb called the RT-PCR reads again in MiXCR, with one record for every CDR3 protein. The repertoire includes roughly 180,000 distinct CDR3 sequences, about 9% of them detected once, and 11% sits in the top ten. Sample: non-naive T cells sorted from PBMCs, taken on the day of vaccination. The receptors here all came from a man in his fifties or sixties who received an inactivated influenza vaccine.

This CDR3 reads CASSLPRDPGELFF. The CDR3 coding sequence is TGTGCCAGCAGCTTACCCCGGGACCCCGGGGAGCTGTTTTTT. This sequence joins TRBV5-5 and TRBJ2-2; D is possibly TRBD1 or TRBD2 (5 bases each). V lost 2 bases to trimming and J lost 6 bases, with 11 bases between them. Germline CDR1 reads SGHKS; CDR2 reads YYEKEE (reference sequence). This CDR3 region has 14 residues. Full variable domain (rest looked up from reference TRBV5-5 and TRBJ2-2): DAGVTQSPTHLIKTRGQQVTLRCSPISGHKSVSWYQQVLGQGPQFIFQYYEKEERGRGNFPDRFSARQFPNYSSELNVNALLLGDSALYLCASSLPRDPGELFFGEGSRLTVL.

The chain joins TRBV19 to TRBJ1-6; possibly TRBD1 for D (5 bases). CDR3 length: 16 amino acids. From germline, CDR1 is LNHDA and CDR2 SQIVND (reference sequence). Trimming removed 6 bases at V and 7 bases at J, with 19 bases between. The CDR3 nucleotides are TGTGCCAGTAGAAGACAGACGGGCTCGGGAAATTCACCCCTCCACTTT. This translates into CASRRQTGSGNSPLHF. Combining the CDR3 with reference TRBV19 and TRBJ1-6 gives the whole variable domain DGGITQSPKYLFRKEGQNVTLSCEQNLNHDAMYWYRQDPGQGLRLIYYSQIVNDFQKGDIAEGYSVSREKKESFPLTVTSAQKNPTAFYLCASRRQTGSGNSPLHFGNGTRLTVT.

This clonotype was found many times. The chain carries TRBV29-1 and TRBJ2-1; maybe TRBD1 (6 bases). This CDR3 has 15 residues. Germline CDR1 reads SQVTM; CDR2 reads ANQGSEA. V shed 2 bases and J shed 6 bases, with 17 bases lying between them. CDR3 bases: TGCAGCGTTGAAAAGGGGAACAGGGTCGGCAATGAGCAGTTCTTC. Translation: CSVEKGNRVGNEQFF.

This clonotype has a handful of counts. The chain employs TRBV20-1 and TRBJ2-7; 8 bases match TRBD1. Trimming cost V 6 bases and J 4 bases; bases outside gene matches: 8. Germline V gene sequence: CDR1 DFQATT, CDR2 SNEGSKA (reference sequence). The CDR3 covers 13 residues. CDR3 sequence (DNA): TGCAGTGCCCCGGGACAGGCTCTTTACGAGCAGTACTTC. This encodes CSAPGQALYEQYF.

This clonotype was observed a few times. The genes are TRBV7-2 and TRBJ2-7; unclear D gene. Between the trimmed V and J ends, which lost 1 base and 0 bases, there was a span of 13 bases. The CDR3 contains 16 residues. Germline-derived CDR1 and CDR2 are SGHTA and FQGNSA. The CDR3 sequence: CASSLGAPPTSYEQYF. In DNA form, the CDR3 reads TGTGCCAGCAGCTTAGGCGCCCCCCCGACCTCCTACGAGCAGTACTTC. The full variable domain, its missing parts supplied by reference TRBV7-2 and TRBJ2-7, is GAGVSQSPSNKVTEKGKDVELRCDPISGHTALYWYRQSLGQGLEFLIYFQGNSAPDKSGLPSDRFSAERTGGSVSTLTIQRTQQEDSAVYLCASSLGAPPTSYEQYFGPGTRLTVT.

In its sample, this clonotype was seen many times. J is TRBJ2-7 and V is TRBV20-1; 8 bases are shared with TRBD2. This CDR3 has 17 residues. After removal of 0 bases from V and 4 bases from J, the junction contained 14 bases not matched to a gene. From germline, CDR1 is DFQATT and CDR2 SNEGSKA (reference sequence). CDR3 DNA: TGCAGTGCTAGAGATCCAGGACTAGCTTATTCTCTTTACGAGCAGTACTTC. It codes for CSARDPGLAYSLYEQYF.

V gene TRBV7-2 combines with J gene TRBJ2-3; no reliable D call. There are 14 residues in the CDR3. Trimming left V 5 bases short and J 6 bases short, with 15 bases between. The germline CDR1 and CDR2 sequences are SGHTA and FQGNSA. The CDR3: CASSRTFPADTQYF. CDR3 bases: TGTGCCAGCAGCCGCACATTCCCGGCCGATACGCAGTATTTT.

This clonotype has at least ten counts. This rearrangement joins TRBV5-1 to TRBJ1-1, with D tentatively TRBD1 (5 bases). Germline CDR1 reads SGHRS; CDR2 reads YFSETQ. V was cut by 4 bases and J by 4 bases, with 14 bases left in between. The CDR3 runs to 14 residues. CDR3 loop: CASSPGLRVTEAFF. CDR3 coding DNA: TGCGCCAGCAGCCCCGGGCTCAGGGTCACTGAAGCTTTCTTT.

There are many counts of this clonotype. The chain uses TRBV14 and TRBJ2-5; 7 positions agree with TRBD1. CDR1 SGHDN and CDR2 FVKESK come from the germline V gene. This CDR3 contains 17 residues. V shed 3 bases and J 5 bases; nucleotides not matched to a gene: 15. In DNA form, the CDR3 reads TGTGCCAGCAGCCATCTTAGGGGGCCCCACCAAGCGGAGACCCAGTACTTC. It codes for CASSHLRGPHQAETQYF.

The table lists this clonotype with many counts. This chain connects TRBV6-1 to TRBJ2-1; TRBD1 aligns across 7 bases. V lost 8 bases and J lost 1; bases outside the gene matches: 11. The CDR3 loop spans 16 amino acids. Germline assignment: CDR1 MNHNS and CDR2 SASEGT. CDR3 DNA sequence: TGTGCCAGCCGTCGGACAGGCTATCCGTCCTACAATGAGCAGTTCTTC. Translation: CASRRTGYPSYNEQFF.

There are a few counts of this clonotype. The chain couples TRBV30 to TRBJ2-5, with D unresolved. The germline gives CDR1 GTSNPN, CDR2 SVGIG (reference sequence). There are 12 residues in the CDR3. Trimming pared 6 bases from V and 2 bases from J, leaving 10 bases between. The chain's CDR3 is CACSGTQETQYF. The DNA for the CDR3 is TGTGCCTGCTCCGGCACTCAAGAGACCCAGTACTTC.

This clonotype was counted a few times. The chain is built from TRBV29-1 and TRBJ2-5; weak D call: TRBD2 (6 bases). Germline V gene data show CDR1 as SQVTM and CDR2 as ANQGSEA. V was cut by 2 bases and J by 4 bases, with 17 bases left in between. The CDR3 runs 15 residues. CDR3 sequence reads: CSVERPGEVAETQYF. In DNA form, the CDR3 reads TGCAGCGTTGAACGCCCGGGGGAAGTGGCAGAGACCCAGTACTTC. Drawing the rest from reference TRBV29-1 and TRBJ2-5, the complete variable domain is SAVISQKPSRDICQRGTSLTIQCQVDSQVTMMFWYRQQPGQSLTLIATANQGSEATYESGFVIDKFPISRPNLTFSTLTVSNMSPEDSSIYLCSVERPGEVAETQYFGPGTRLLVL.

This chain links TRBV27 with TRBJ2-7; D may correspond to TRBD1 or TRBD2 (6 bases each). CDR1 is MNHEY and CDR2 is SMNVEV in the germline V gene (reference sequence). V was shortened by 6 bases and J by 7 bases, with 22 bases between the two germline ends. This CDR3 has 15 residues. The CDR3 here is CASSKRGARRGEQYF. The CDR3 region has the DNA TGTGCCAGCAGCAAAAGGGGGGCTAGAAGGGGGGAGCAGTACTTC.

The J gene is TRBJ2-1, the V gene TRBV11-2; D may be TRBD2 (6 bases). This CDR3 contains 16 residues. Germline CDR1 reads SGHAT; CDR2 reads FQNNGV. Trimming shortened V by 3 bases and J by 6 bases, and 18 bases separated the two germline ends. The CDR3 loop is CASSFWKLADSNEQFF. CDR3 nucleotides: TGTGCCAGCAGCTTCTGGAAACTAGCTGACTCCAATGAGCAGTTCTTC.

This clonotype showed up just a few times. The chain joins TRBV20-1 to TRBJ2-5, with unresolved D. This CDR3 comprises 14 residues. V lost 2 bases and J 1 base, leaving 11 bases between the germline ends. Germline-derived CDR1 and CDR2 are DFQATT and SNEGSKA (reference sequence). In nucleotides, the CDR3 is TGCAGTGCTAGAACGGCATCCGGCCAAGAGACCCAGTACTTC. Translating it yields CSARTASGQETQYF.

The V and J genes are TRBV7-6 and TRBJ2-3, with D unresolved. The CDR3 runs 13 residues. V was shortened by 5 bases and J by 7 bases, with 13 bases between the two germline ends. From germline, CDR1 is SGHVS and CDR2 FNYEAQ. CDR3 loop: CASSAVVGNTQYF. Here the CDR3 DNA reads TGTGCCAGCAGCGCGGTCGTGGGGAATACGCAGTATTTT.

CDR3 DNA: TGCGCCAGCAGGACTAGCGCTTCCACAGATACGCAGTATTTT. Translating gives CASRTSASTDTQYF. This chain uses TRBV10-2 with TRBJ2-3; 8 bases agree with TRBD2. The germline CDR1 and CDR2 sequences are WSHSY and SAAADI. The length of the CDR3 is 14 residues. Trimming removed 6 bases from V and 2 bases from J; junction bases left unmatched: 4.

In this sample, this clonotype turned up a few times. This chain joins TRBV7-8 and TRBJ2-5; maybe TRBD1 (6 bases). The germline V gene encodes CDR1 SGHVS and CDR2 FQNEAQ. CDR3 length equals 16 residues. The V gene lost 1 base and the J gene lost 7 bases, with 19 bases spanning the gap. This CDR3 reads CASSLETGSHPGTQYF. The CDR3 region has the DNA TGTGCCAGCAGCTTAGAGACAGGTTCTCACCCCGGGACCCAGTACTTC.

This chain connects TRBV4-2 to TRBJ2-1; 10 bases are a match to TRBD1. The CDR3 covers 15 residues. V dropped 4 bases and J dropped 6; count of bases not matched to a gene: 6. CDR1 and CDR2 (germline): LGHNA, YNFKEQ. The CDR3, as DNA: TGTGCCAGCAGCCCCAGGGACAGGGGTAGCAATGAGCAGTTCTTC. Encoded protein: CASSPRDRGSNEQFF.

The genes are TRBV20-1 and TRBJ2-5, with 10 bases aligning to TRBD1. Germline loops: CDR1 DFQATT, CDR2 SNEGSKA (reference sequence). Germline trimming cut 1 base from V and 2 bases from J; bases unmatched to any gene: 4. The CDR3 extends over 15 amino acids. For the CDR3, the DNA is TGCAGTGCTAGAGGAGACAGGGGGCATCAAGAGACCCAGTACTTC. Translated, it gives CSARGDRGHQETQYF.

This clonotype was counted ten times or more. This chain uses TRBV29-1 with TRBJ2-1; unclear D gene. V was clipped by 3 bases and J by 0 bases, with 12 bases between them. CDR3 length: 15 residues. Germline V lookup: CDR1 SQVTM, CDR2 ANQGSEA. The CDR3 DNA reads TGCAGCGTTGACTCGCCCTCGAGCTCCTACAATGAGCAGTTCTTC. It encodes CSVDSPSSSYNEQFF.

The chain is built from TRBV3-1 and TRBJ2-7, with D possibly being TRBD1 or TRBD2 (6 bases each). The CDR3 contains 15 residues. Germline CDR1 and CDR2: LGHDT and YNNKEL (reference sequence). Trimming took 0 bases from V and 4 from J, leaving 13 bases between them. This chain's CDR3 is CASSQDPGARYEQYF. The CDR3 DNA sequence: TGTGCCAGCAGCCAAGACCCGGGGGCTCGGTACGAGCAGTACTTC.

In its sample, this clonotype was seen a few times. CDR3 DNA sequence: TGTGCCAGTAGTACCAGGGATGCTAATGAGCAGTTCTTC. Translated: CASSTRDANEQFF. The chain uses TRBV19 and TRBJ2-1, with D tentatively TRBD1 (5 bases). The V gene lost 4 bases and the J gene lost 7 bases, with 11 bases spanning the gap. CDR1 is LNHDA, CDR2 SQIVND, per germline (reference sequence). This CDR3 has 13 amino acids.

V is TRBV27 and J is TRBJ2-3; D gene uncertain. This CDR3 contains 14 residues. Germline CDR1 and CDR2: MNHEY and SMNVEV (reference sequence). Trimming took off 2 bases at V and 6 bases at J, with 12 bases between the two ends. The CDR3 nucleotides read TGTGCCAGCAGTTTAGCCGTTAACACCGATACGCAGTATTTT. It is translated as CASSLAVNTDTQYF.

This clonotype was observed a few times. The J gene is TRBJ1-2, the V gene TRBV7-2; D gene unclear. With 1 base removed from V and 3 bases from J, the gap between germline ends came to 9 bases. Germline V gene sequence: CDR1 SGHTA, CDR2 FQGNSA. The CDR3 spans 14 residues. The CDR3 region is CASSLVVGDYGYTF. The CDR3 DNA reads TGTGCCAGCAGCTTAGTTGTAGGAGACTATGGCTACACCTTC.

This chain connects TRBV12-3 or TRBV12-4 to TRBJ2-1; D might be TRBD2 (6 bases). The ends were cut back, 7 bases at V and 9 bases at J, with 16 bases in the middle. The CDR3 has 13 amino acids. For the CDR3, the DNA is TGTGCCAGCAAACCAAGGGAGGCAAGTGAGCAGTTCTTC. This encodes CASKPREASEQFF.

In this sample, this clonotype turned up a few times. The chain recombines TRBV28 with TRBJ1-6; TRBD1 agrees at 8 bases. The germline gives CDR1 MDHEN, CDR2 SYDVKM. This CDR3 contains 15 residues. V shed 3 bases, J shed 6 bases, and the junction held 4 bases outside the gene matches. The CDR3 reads CASSLDRAANSPLHF. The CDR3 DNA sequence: TGTGCCAGCAGTTTGGACAGGGCGGCTAATTCACCCCTCCACTTT.

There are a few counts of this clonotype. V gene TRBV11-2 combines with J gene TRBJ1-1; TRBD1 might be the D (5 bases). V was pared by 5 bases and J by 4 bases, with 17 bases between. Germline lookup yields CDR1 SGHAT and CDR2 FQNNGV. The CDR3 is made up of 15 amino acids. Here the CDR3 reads CASSASRVLGTEAFF. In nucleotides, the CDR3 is TGTGCCAGCAGCGCCAGCAGGGTTTTGGGCACTGAAGCTTTCTTT.

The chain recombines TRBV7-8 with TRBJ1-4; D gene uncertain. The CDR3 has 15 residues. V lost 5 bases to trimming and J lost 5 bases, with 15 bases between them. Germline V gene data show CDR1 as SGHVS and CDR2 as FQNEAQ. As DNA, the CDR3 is TGTGCCAGCAGCCTGCGAAGGACCCTAAATGAAAAACTGTTTTTT. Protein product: CASSLRRTLNEKLFF.

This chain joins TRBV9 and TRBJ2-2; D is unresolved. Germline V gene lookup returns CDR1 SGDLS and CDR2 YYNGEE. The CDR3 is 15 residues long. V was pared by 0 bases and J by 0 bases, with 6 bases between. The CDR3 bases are TGTGCCAGCAGCGTAGATAGTGCGAACACCGGGGAGCTGTTTTTT. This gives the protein CASSVDSANTGELFF.